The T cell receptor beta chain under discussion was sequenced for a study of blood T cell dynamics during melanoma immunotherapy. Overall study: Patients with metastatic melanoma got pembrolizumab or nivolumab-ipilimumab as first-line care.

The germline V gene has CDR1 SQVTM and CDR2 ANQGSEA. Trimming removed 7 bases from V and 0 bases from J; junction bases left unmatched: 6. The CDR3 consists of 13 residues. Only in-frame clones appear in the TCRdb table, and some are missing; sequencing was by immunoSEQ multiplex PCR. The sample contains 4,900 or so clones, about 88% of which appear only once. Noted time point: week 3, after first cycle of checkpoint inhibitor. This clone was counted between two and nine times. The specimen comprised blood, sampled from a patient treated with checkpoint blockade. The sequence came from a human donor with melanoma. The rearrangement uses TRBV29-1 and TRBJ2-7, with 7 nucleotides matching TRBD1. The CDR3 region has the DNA TGCAGCGCCATACAGGGGAACTCCTACGAGCAGTACTTC. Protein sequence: CSAIQGNSYEQYF.